This T cell receptor (beta chain) derives from a study of immune cell composition in non-small cell lung cancer. The normal lung sample lay at least 3 cm, and maximally far, from the tumour. This clone was detected a few times. Sequencing was performed with immunoSEQ multiplex PCR; in TCRdb, only in-frame clones are kept and a portion is missing. The sample contains about 3,600 clones, under 80% of which appear only once. The source material was non-adjacent lung tissue. The sequence was obtained from a human donor with non-small cell lung cancer.

For the CDR3, the DNA is TGTGCCTGGCGGGACTCCTATAATTCACCCCTCCACTTT. Its protein product is CAWRDSYNSPLHF. The chain is built from TRBV30 and TRBJ1-6; D unresolved. The ends were cut back, 5 bases at V and 0 bases at J, with 5 bases in the middle. Per the germline V gene, CDR1 is GTSNPN and CDR2 is SVGIG (reference sequence). The CDR3 loop spans 13 amino acids. Full variable domain (outside the CDR3, taken from reference TRBV30 and TRBJ1-6): SQTIHQWPATLVQPVGSPLSLECTVEGTSNPNLYWYRQAAGRGLQLLFYSVGIGQISSEVPQNLSASRPQDRQFILSSKKLLLSDSGFYLCAWRDSYNSPLHFGNGTRLTVT.